One sample yielded the 10 T cell receptor beta chains listed below, sequenced in a study of beta chain features in type 1 diabetes. What was sequenced were expressed TCRB transcripts, since all of the isolated RNA had been reverse transcribed. Libraries were prepared by immunoSEQ multiplex PCR; TCRdb keeps only in-frame clonotypes and omits some of them. This table holds 200,000 to 300,000 clones, 9.5% to 13% found once. These TCRs are of unknown antigen specificity. Overall study results and limits: A moderate, significant TCRB CDR3 shortening appeared in type 1 diabetes across four CD4+ subsets.

Sequenced sample: naive CD4+ T cells from blood. These receptors came from a man aged 25-45 years with type 1 diabetes.

The gene calls are TRBV5-1 and TRBJ2-2; D perhaps matches TRBD1 (6 bases). Germline CDR1 is SGHRS and CDR2 is YFSETQ. The CDR3 has 15 amino acids. The V gene lost 3 bases and the J gene lost 7 bases, with 16 bases spanning the gap. The DNA of the CDR3 is TGCGCCAGCAGCTCGAACGCAGGGGTCGGCGGGGAGCTGTTTTTT. It is translated as CASSSNAGVGGELFF.

The chain has TRBV7-8 and TRBJ2-5, with 7 bases matching TRBD1. From germline, CDR1 is SGHVS and CDR2 FQNEAQ. V dropped 4 bases and J dropped 1; count of bases not matched to a gene: 3. The CDR3 is 14 residues long. The CDR3 spells CASSSTGFQETQYF. The CDR3 nucleotides are TGTGCCAGCAGCTCGACAGGGTTCCAAGAGACCCAGTACTTC.

The chain joins TRBV30 to TRBJ1-2; 10 positions match TRBD1. The length of the CDR3 is 15 residues. Germline values: CDR1 GTSNPN, CDR2 SVGIG (reference sequence). Trimming at V came to 0 bases and at J to 4 bases, leaving 5 bases not matched to a gene. CDR3 bases: TGTGCCTGGAGTGTAGGGACAGGGGATTTCTATGGCTACACCTTC. Translating it yields CAWSVGTGDFYGYTF.

This sequence joins TRBV6-6 and TRBJ2-5; D is perhaps TRBD1 (5 bases). The germline CDR1 and CDR2 sequences are MNHNY and SVGAGI (reference sequence). Trimming removed 6 bases from V and 2 bases from J, with 7 bases in between. The length of the CDR3 is 12 residues. This CDR3 is CASRQVQETQYF. The CDR3 region has the DNA TGTGCCAGCAGACAGGTTCAAGAGACCCAGTACTTC.

CDR3 DNA sequence: TGTGCCAGCAGCTCATCCCGGGGCTACACCTTC. It yields the protein CASSSSRGYTF. V is TRBV7-9 and J is TRBJ1-2; no clear D gene. CDR3 size: 11 residues. The V end lost 4 bases, the J end lost 8 bases, and 8 bases lay between the germline ends. Germline CDR1 reads SEHNR; CDR2 reads FQNEAQ (reference sequence).

The chain couples TRBV29-1 to TRBJ2-5, with D hard to call. Germline V gene sequence: CDR1 SQVTM, CDR2 ANQGSEA. Trimming stripped 7 bases from V and 0 bases from J, with 12 bases between. The CDR3 has 13 residues. The CDR3 DNA follows: TGCAGCGGGAGAGACGTTAACCAAGAGACCCAGTACTTC. This encodes CSGRDVNQETQYF.

The V and J genes are TRBV5-1 and TRBJ1-5; the match to TRBD1 covers 8 bases. Germline V gene sequence: CDR1 SGHRS, CDR2 YFSETQ. With 5 bases clipped from V and 4 bases from J, the junction kept 8 bases outside the gene matches. The CDR3 runs 15 residues. The CDR3 DNA reads as TGCGCCAGCAGTCGTGGGACAGGAGATAATCAGCCCCAGCATTTT. Protein sequence: CASSRGTGDNQPQHF.

The chain has TRBV2 and TRBJ1-1; 8 nucleotides align to TRBD1. V was pared by 3 bases and J by 7 bases, with 4 bases of the junction left unmatched. In germline, CDR1 is SNHLY, CDR2 FYNNEI. The CDR3 length is 13 residues. Here the CDR3 reads CASSDVGQGEAFF. The CDR3 bases are TGTGCCAGCAGTGACGTCGGACAGGGTGAAGCTTTCTTT.

The chain combines TRBV7-8 with TRBJ2-7; D might be TRBD2 (6 bases). The CDR3 has 14 amino acids. Looked up from germline, CDR1 is SGHVS and CDR2 is FQNEAQ. Deletions cut 5 bases from V and 4 bases from J, with 15 bases between. The CDR3 region is CASSRGLGLYEQYF. The CDR3 region has the DNA TGTGCCAGCAGCCGGGGACTGGGGTTATACGAGCAGTACTTC.

This rearrangement joins TRBV7-9 to TRBJ2-3; TRBD2 aligns across 11 bases. Germline values: CDR1 SEHNR, CDR2 FQNEAQ (reference sequence). This CDR3 spans 18 amino acids. Trimming at V came to 3 bases and at J to 3 bases, leaving 11 bases not matched to a gene. The CDR3 DNA reads as TGTGCCAGCAGCTTCTCGCCTAGCGGGGGGCGGAGGACAGATACGCAGTATTTT. It codes for CASSFSPSGGRRTDTQYF.